Each of the 8 T cell receptor beta chains below was sequenced from the same sample in a study of blood T cell repertoires in COVID-19. Method: immunoSEQ multiplex PCR; TCRdb's copy keeps in-frame clones and lacks some. The table has fewer than 250,000 clones, 83% seen once. The sample comprised PBMCs or T cells enriched from blood (not recorded which). These receptors were obtained from a woman between 45 and 65 years old who had been exposed to COVID-19.

This clone showed up just a few times. The J gene is TRBJ1-3, the V gene TRBV7-9; 9 nucleotides agree with TRBD1. Per the germline V gene, CDR1 is SEHNR and CDR2 is FQNEAQ (reference sequence). The CDR3 consists of 16 residues. J lost 4 bases, V lost 2 bases, and 6 bases had no gene match. The DNA of the CDR3 is TGTGCCAGCAGCTTAACCGGGACAGGGACCGGAAACACCATATATTTT. It encodes CASSLTGTGTGNTIYF. The full variable domain, rest sourced from reference TRBV7-9 and TRBJ1-3, is DTGVSQNPRHKITKRGQNVTFRCDPISEHNRLYWYRQTLGQGPEFLTYFQNEAQLEKSRLLSDRFSAERPKGSFSTLEIQRTEQGDSAMYLCASSLTGTGTGNTIYFGEGSWLTVV.

This clone turned up a few times. This rearrangement joins TRBV5-5 to TRBJ1-6; 7 nucleotides line up with TRBD1. The germline gives CDR1 SGHKS, CDR2 YYEKEE (reference sequence). V lost 4 bases, J lost 6 bases, and 4 bases stayed unmatched. This CDR3 region has 14 residues. The CDR3 DNA reads as TGTGCCAGCAGCGTCCGGGACAGTAATTCACCCCTCCACTTT. It codes for CASSVRDSNSPLHF.

This chain joins TRBV7-6 and TRBJ2-3, with TRBD1 matching 8 bases. CDR3 size: 14 residues. Looked up from germline, CDR1 is SGHVS and CDR2 is FNYEAQ. V lost 2 bases to trimming and J lost 4 bases; unmatched junction nucleotides: 2. The CDR3 bases are TGTGCCAGCAGCTTACAGGGGGCGGCAGATACGCAGTATTTT. This codes for CASSLQGAADTQYF.

The chain couples TRBV13 to TRBJ1-2, with D hard to call. V was clipped by 6 bases and J by 8 bases, with 16 bases between them. The CDR3 runs 13 residues. Germline CDR1 reads PRHDT; CDR2 reads FYEKMQ (reference sequence). The CDR3 DNA sequence: TGTGCCAGCAGGTTCAGTCGGGGTCTGGGCTACACCTTC. Its protein is CASRFSRGLGYTF. Together with reference TRBV13 and TRBJ1-2, the CDR3 gives the full variable domain: AAGVIQSPRHLIKEKRETATLKCYPIPRHDTVYWYQQGPGQDPQFLISFYEKMQSDKGSIPDRFSAQQFSDYHSELNMSSLELGDSALYFCASRFSRGLGYTFGSGTRLTVV.

The chain is built from TRBV5-1 and TRBJ1-2; possible D gene TRBD1, 6 bases. The length of the CDR3 is 13 residues. V lost 7 bases to trimming and J lost 5 bases, with 15 bases between them. The germline V gene has CDR1 SGHRS and CDR2 YFSETQ. The CDR3 loop is CASSIGQSYGYTF. The CDR3 coding sequence is TGCGCCAGCTCAATTGGACAGTCATATGGCTACACCTTC. Full variable domain (remainder filled in from reference TRBV5-1 and TRBJ1-2): KAGVTQTPRYLIKTRGQQVTLSCSPISGHRSVSWYQQTPGQGLQFLFEYFSETQRNKGNFPGRFSGRQFSNSRSEMNVSTLELGDSALYLCASSIGQSYGYTFGSGTRLTVV.

The V call is TRBV7-9, the J call TRBJ2-1; D is perhaps TRBD2 (6 bases). The CDR3 spans 16 residues. The V gene's germline CDR1 is SEHNR and CDR2 FQNEAQ (reference sequence). Trimming took 5 bases from V and 7 from J, leaving 21 bases between them. In nucleotides, the CDR3 is TGTGCCAGCAGCCGTGCGGGGCCCTCCTCGGGGAATGAGCAGTTCTTC. Translation gives CASSRAGPSSGNEQFF.

A few counts support this clone. The chain employs TRBV12-3 or TRBV12-4 and TRBJ1-2, with 10 bases that match TRBD1. Trimming cost V 5 bases and J 8 bases; bases outside gene matches: 5. This CDR3 is built from 13 residues. CDR3 DNA sequence: TGTGCCAGCAGTCACGGACAGGGGGTCGGCTACACCTTC. It yields the protein CASSHGQGVGYTF.

This clone was detected once. This chain connects TRBV18 to TRBJ2-7; D may be TRBD1 (6 bases). Looked up from germline, CDR1 is KGHSH and CDR2 is LQKENI. Trimming pared 5 bases from V and 6 bases from J, leaving 11 bases between. This CDR3 region has 12 residues. The chain's CDR3 is CASSYRAPEQYF. The CDR3 DNA sequence: TGTGCCAGCTCATACAGGGCGCCCGAGCAGTACTTC. Together with reference TRBV18 and TRBJ2-7, the CDR3 gives the full variable domain: NAGVMQNPRHLVRRRGQEARLRCSPMKGHSHVYWYRQLPEEGLKFMVYLQKENIIDESGMPKERFSAEFPKEGPSILRIQQVVRGDSAAYFCASSYRAPEQYFGPGTRLTVT.